Listed here is a single T cell receptor (beta chain). This sample is drawn from a study of blood T cell repertoires in COVID-19. Study background: T cells, B-cell-depleted T cells, or PBMCs supplied cDNA or gDNA.

The protocol was immunoSEQ multiplex PCR, while the TCRdb copy is restricted to in-frame clones and leaves out a portion. The profile shows 300,000 or so clones, 80% to 90% of them singletons. CDR3 size: 14 residues. CDR1 LNHDA and CDR2 SQIVND come from the germline V gene (reference sequence). V gave up 3 bases and J gave up 2 bases, with 10 bases separating them. The TCR was taken from a woman aged 40 to 49 with acute COVID-19. Sequenced sample: PBMCs or T cells enriched from blood (not recorded which). J is TRBJ1-2 and V is TRBV19; D is ambiguous. CDR3 in DNA: TGTGCCAGTAGTATCGGGGTGGTGAACTATGGCTACACCTTC. Translating it yields CASSIGVVNYGYTF.